The 12 T cell receptor beta chains below were found in one sample sequenced in a study of Graves' ophthalmopathy and Graves' hyperthyroidism. Amplification targeted the TCR beta CDR3 regions, with RNA transcripts as the source material. The first-round RT-PCR employed HTBI primers together with the Qiagen OneStep RT-PCR kit. A multiplex PCR was then performed as the second round. TCRdb itself ran the multiplex PCR reads through MiXCR, one entry per CDR3 protein. The sample includes 170,000 or so distinct CDR3 sequences, less than 45% of them seen just once. Sequencing input: peripheral blood. These receptors were obtained from a woman aged 40 to 50 with Graves' ophthalmopathy.

This rearrangement joins TRBV6-2 or TRBV6-3 to TRBJ2-2; 9 nucleotides agree with TRBD1. CDR1 and CDR2 (germline): MNHEY, SVGEGT. This CDR3 is built from 19 residues. V gave up 0 bases and J gave up 1 base; unmatched junction bases: 9. The CDR3 loop reads CASSYSTGWGQGNTGELFF. Written as DNA, the CDR3 is TGTGCCAGCAGTTACTCGACGGGCTGGGGACAGGGGAACACCGGGGAGCTGTTTTTT.

This clonotype was observed many times. The chain has TRBV7-9 and TRBJ2-7; TRBD2 matches 8 bases. Trimming cost V 4 bases and J 2 bases; bases outside gene matches: 4. Germline CDR1 SEHNR, CDR2 FQNEAQ (reference sequence). This CDR3 is built from 14 residues. The CDR3 sequence is CASSSTSGPYEQYF. Here the CDR3 DNA reads TGTGCCAGCAGCTCCACTAGCGGTCCCTACGAGCAGTACTTC.

V is TRBV30 and J is TRBJ2-7; D not resolved. V lost 0 bases, J lost 5 bases, and 8 bases lay in between. The CDR3 runs 12 residues. Germline assignment: CDR1 GTSNPN and CDR2 SVGIG (reference sequence). CDR3 residues: CAWSVVGNEQYF. DNA for the CDR3: TGTGCCTGGAGTGTAGTGGGAAACGAGCAGTACTTC.

This clonotype was observed a single time. The chain recombines TRBV28 with TRBJ1-5, with D maybe TRBD1 (6 bases). The CDR3 contains 12 residues. CDR1 and CDR2 (germline): MDHEN, SYDVKM. Trimming shortened V by 6 bases and J by 5 bases, and 8 bases separated the two germline ends. In nucleotides, the CDR3 is TGTGCCAGCAGGTGGGGGCATCAGCCCCAGCATTTT. This codes for CASRWGHQPQHF.

The table lists this clonotype with many counts. V and J are TRBV5-4 and TRBJ1-1; D gene ambiguous. The CDR3 length is 15 residues. The ends were cut back, 0 bases at V and 5 bases at J, with 14 bases in the middle. Per the germline V gene, CDR1 is SGHNT and CDR2 is YYREEE (reference sequence). The CDR3 spells CASSLGPRVGTEAFF. CDR3 sequence (DNA): TGTGCCAGCAGCTTGGGCCCTCGGGTAGGGACTGAAGCTTTCTTT.

There are many counts of this clonotype. The rearrangement links TRBV7-8 to TRBJ1-5, with D perhaps matching TRBD1 (5 bases). The V end was cut by 5 bases, the J end by 1 base, with 12 bases between. Germline V gene data show CDR1 as SGHVS and CDR2 as FQNEAQ. CDR3 length: 15 amino acids. The CDR3 DNA reads as TGTGCCAGCAGCATGAGGGGTCAGAGCAATCAGCCCCAGCATTTT. Amino acids: CASSMRGQSNQPQHF.

Only a few counts were recorded for this clonotype. This chain joins TRBV11-1 and TRBJ1-1; D gene ambiguous. The CDR3 runs 14 residues. V lost 3 bases to trimming and J lost 1 base, with 9 bases between them. Germline V lookup: CDR1 SGHAT, CDR2 FQDESV (reference sequence). CDR3 sequence reads: CASSFGRENTEAFF. As DNA, the CDR3 is TGTGCCAGCAGCTTCGGCCGGGAGAACACTGAAGCTTTCTTT.

This clonotype has ten or more counts. V usage is TRBV27 and J usage is TRBJ1-5, with 9 bases lining up with TRBD1. Per germline, CDR1 MNHEY and CDR2 SMNVEV (reference sequence). J lost 5 bases, V lost 5 bases, and 7 bases had no gene match. This CDR3 comprises 15 residues. CDR3 sequence (DNA): TGTGCCAGCAGTCCGGGACAGGGAACTTATCAGCCCCAGCATTTT. Its translation: CASSPGQGTYQPQHF.

The chain recombines TRBV29-1 with TRBJ2-7, with D maybe TRBD2 (5 bases). The V and J ends lost 6 bases and 7 bases respectively, with 13 bases between them. This CDR3 comprises 11 residues. Germline V gene lookup returns CDR1 SQVTM and CDR2 ANQGSEA. As DNA, the CDR3 is TGCAGCGTCATTAACGGGGTGGAGCAGTACTTC. Protein: CSVINGVEQYF.

This clonotype was detected many times. V usage is TRBV12-5 and J usage is TRBJ1-2; D unclear. Looked up from germline, CDR1 is LGHNT and CDR2 is FRNRAP. Trimming shortened V by 8 bases and J by 0 bases, and 7 bases separated the two germline ends. This CDR3 contains 12 residues. CDR3 region: CASLSANYGYTF. In DNA form, the CDR3 reads TGTGCTAGTTTGAGCGCTAACTATGGCTACACCTTC.

The chain recombines TRBV6-1 with TRBJ2-2; a possible D gene is TRBD2 (6 bases). The V gene's germline CDR1 is MNHNS and CDR2 SASEGT. The CDR3 runs 14 residues. The V gene lost 4 bases and the J gene lost 4 bases, with 10 bases spanning the gap. The CDR3 spells CASSAGEFTGELFF. The CDR3 nucleotides are TGTGCCAGCAGTGCGGGGGAGTTCACCGGGGAGCTGTTTTTT.

This clonotype was counted only a few times. The J gene is TRBJ1-1, the V gene TRBV6-1; D is uncertain. V shed 4 bases and J shed 4 bases, with 13 bases lying between them. Germline CDR1 reads MNHNS; CDR2 reads SASEGT. The CDR3 spans 14 residues. The CDR3 here is CASSVTARGTEAFF. The CDR3, as DNA: TGTGCCAGCAGTGTTACCGCGCGGGGCACTGAAGCTTTCTTT.